The clone carrying this T cell receptor beta chain was counted ten times or more. No treatment of any kind had been given to any patient before thyroid surgery. The data belong to a study of metastatic and nonmetastatic thyroid tumors. In the study overall: Peripheral blood and tumor or nodule samples from malignant and benign thyroid patients were compared.

Trimming took 1 base from V and 7 from J; bases not matched to a gene: 13. This CDR3 comprises 19 residues. Germline V lookup: CDR1 LGHNA, CDR2 YNFKEQ. TCRdb re-called clones from the PCR reads using MiXCR. The sample gives over 25,000 clones, about 4% of which show up once; around 20% is in the top ten. The sample was blood. J is TRBJ2-1 and V is TRBV4-2; TRBD2 aligns across 13 bases. The receptor was derived from a female donor with papillary thyroid cancer or a benign thyroid nodule (not recorded which). Some clones in this sample may be carry-over from other donors' samples. The CDR3 region is CASSQGGTSGIFPGNEQFF. In DNA, the CDR3 is TGTGCCAGCAGCCAAGGCGGGACTAGCGGGATTTTCCCAGGGAATGAGCAGTTCTTC.